The clone carrying this TCR beta chain was counted a few times. Its matching antigen is unknown. The germline gene is not matched at one end of the junction; a read error may be the cause. This sample was included in a study of molecular identifiers for immune sequencing clone quantification. Study-wide results and caveats: Sharing of a barcode by identical TCR molecules could cause highly expanded clone sizes to be underestimated. Among over 950,000 naive cells, as was reported, spiked Jurkat TCR RNA from one cell was detectable.

A single record per CDR3 protein comes from TCRdb applying MiXCR to the PCR reads. Of around 480,000 distinct CDR3 sequences detected, about a fifth appear once; the ten largest clones hold about 0.8%. The CDR3 loop spans 11 amino acids. Germline CDR1 is MNHEY and CDR2 is SVGEGT. The chain has TRBV6-2 or TRBV6-3 and TRBJ1-1; no firm D call. Sequenced: naive CD8+ T cells from blood, with Jurkat cell RNA spiked in. Subset given: FACS-sorted CD8+CD4-CCR7+CD45RA+ naive T cells. The sequence derives from a human donor in good health. Some libraries in this study had Jurkat cell RNA spiked in. This CDR3 reads CASSPNIEAFF. DNA of the CDR3: TGTGCCAGCAGCCCTAACATTGAAGCTTTCTTT.